These 26 T cell receptor beta chains originate from one sample sequenced in a study of blood T cell repertoires in COVID-19. The protocol was immunoSEQ multiplex PCR, while the TCRdb copy is restricted to in-frame clones and leaves out a portion. The sample holds under 300,000 clones, approximately 79% seen once. Sequencing used peripheral blood. These receptors were obtained from a woman between 40 and 55 years old with active or convalescent COVID-19.

The chain links TRBV4-1 to TRBJ1-2; tentatively, D is TRBD1 (5 bases). Germline CDR1 MGHRA, CDR2 YSYEKL. The CDR3 runs to 15 residues. V lost 0 bases and J 6 bases, leaving 14 bases between the germline ends. CDR3 nucleotide sequence: TGCGCCAGCAGCCAAGAAGGGCAGGGCTACGATGGCTACACCTTC. Protein product: CASSQEGQGYDGYTF.

A note on this clone: At one end, the junction sequence differs from germline, possibly due to a read error. The rearrangement uses TRBV11-2 and TRBJ1-1, with D tentatively TRBD1 (5 bases). The CDR3 sequence is 13 residues long. In germline, CDR1 is SGHAT, CDR2 FQNNGV. CDR3 residues: CASSLDRDTETFF. The DNA of the CDR3 is TGTGCCAGCAGCCTCGACAGAGACACTGAAACTTTCTTT.

The genes are TRBV24-1 and TRBJ2-1, with 10 bases aligning to TRBD1. Germline trimming cut 3 bases from V and 6 bases from J; bases unmatched to any gene: 4. The CDR3 covers 15 residues. Germline V gene lookup returns CDR1 KGHDR and CDR2 SFDVKD. In DNA, the CDR3 is TGTGCCACCAGTGATGTACGGACAGGGGGCAATGAGCAGTTCTTC. This translates into CATSDVRTGGNEQFF.

V usage is TRBV10-3 and J usage is TRBJ2-3, with D possibly TRBD2 on 7 matching bases. Trimming cost V 3 bases and J 0 bases, with 19 bases left between them. There are 18 residues in the CDR3. The V gene's germline CDR1 is ENHRY and CDR2 SYGVKD. The chain's CDR3 is CAISDLIRGGLSTDTQYF. CDR3 DNA: TGTGCCATCAGTGATTTAATTAGGGGGGGGCTTAGCACAGATACGCAGTATTTT.

The V call is TRBV10-3, the J call TRBJ2-5, with D tentatively TRBD2 (6 bases). V lost 0 bases, J lost 1 base, and 9 bases lay in between. The length of the CDR3 is 15 residues. CDR1 is ENHRY and CDR2 is SYGVKD in the germline V gene. The CDR3 bases are TGTGCCATCAGTGAGTCGGGGACTCTCCAAGAGACCCAGTACTTC. It encodes CAISESGTLQETQYF.

The chain combines TRBV7-7 with TRBJ2-7; the D gene is possibly TRBD1 (5 bases). Trimming took off 5 bases at V and 1 base at J, with 12 bases between the two ends. CDR3 size: 14 residues. Germline V gives CDR1 SSHAT, CDR2 FNYEAQ (reference sequence). The CDR3 DNA reads as TGTGCCAGCAGCCCAATCAGGGATTCCTACGAGCAGTACTTC. It specifies CASSPIRDSYEQYF.

There are a few counts of this clone. The chain combines TRBV6-5 with TRBJ1-2, with D tentatively TRBD1 (6 bases). Germline V gene sequence: CDR1 MNHEY, CDR2 SVGAGI. This CDR3 has 15 residues. V was cut by 5 bases and J by 3 bases, with 16 bases left in between. CDR3 in amino acids: CASSPDLQGYYGYTF. CDR3 DNA sequence: TGTGCCAGCAGTCCTGACCTACAGGGCTACTATGGCTACACCTTC.

This clone was counted a single time. This rearrangement joins TRBV28 to TRBJ2-7, with D possibly being TRBD2 (5 bases). Per germline, CDR1 MDHEN and CDR2 SYDVKM. V was trimmed by 5 bases and J by 2 bases, leaving 13 bases between them. This CDR3 region has 14 residues. The CDR3 loop is CASSRTGRAYEQYF. Here the CDR3 DNA reads TGTGCCAGCAGTCGTACGGGAAGGGCCTACGAGCAGTACTTC.

With respect to this clone: Other DNA sequences in the sample encode the same CDR3. V usage is TRBV28 and J usage is TRBJ1-6; 10 positions agree with TRBD1. Germline V lookup: CDR1 MDHEN, CDR2 SYDVKM. This CDR3 comprises 16 residues. V gave up 3 bases and J gave up 7 bases; unmatched junction bases: 6. The CDR3 is CASSFSGQGRNSPLHF. Written as DNA, the CDR3 is TGTGCCAGCAGTTTTTCGGGACAGGGGAGGAATTCACCCCTCCACTTT.

J is TRBJ2-7 and V is TRBV5-6, with D maybe TRBD2 (5 bases). CDR3 length equals 15 residues. V was pared by 4 bases and J by 0 bases, with 14 bases between. Per the germline V gene, CDR1 is SGHDT and CDR2 is YYEEEE. CDR3 amino acids: CASSPRRRSSYEQYV. CDR3 in DNA: TGTGCCAGCAGCCCCCGGAGGAGGAGCTCCTACGAGCAGTACGTC.

J is TRBJ2-3 and V is TRBV28, with TRBD1 identical over 8 bases. V trimming: 5 bases; J trimming: 2 bases; junction bases outside the gene matches: 6. CDR1 is MDHEN and CDR2 is SYDVKM in the germline V gene. The CDR3 is 15 amino acids. This CDR3 is CASSDRGVTTDTQYF. The CDR3 DNA sequence: TGTGCCAGCAGTGACAGGGGAGTAACCACAGATACGCAGTATTTT.

The chain combines TRBV5-1 with TRBJ2-1, with 8 bases matching TRBD1. Germline assignment: CDR1 SGHRS and CDR2 YFSETQ. The CDR3 length is 14 residues. The junction had 6 bases not matched to a gene; V was cut back by 1 base and J by 9 bases. In nucleotides, the CDR3 is TGCGCCAGCAGCTTGTCCCCAGGGGGCGGTGAGCAGTTCTTC. This gives the protein CASSLSPGGGEQFF.

This clone was recorded once. The chain employs TRBV25-1 and TRBJ1-3; D remains ambiguous. The CDR3 extends over 14 amino acids. Trimming pared 2 bases from V and 6 bases from J, leaving 11 bases between. CDR1 is MGHDK and CDR2 is SYGVNS in the germline V gene. CDR3 protein: CASSEPSYENTIYF. The CDR3 DNA sequence: TGTGCCAGCAGTGAACCCTCCTACGAAAACACCATATATTTT.

The chain carries TRBV19 and TRBJ2-3, with TRBD2 matching 7 bases. The CDR3 is 15 amino acids. V was clipped by 4 bases and J by 1 base; unmatched bases: 5. Germline assignment: CDR1 LNHDA and CDR2 SQIVND (reference sequence). The CDR3 bases are TGTGCCAGTAGTACGGGGGGTTGGGGCACAGATACGCAGTATTTT. It encodes CASSTGGWGTDTQYF.

The chain links TRBV7-2 to TRBJ2-5; tentative D call: TRBD2 (5 bases). CDR3 length equals 15 residues. V was shortened by 2 bases and J by 3 bases, with 13 bases between the two germline ends. Per germline, CDR1 SGHTA and CDR2 FQGNSA. CDR3 DNA sequence: TGTGCCAGCAGCTTATCAGGACTGCCAGAAGAGACCCAGTACTTC. Protein sequence: CASSLSGLPEETQYF.

The chain uses TRBV25-1 and TRBJ1-2, with TRBD1 matching 8 bases. The CDR3 spans 15 residues. From germline, CDR1 is MGHDK and CDR2 SYGVNS. J was trimmed by 3 bases and V by 3 bases; bases with no gene match: 6. CDR3 region: CASSDPDRVDYGYTF. CDR3 DNA sequence: TGTGCCAGCAGTGACCCGGACAGGGTAGACTATGGCTACACCTTC.

The V and J genes are TRBV5-1 and TRBJ2-5, with 8 bases lining up with TRBD1. Germline-derived CDR1 and CDR2 are SGHRS and YFSETQ. V was pared by 5 bases and J by 1 base, with 4 bases of the junction left unmatched. The CDR3 length is 14 residues. CDR3 in amino acids: CASRGQAIQETQYF. CDR3 nucleotides: TGCGCCAGCAGGGGACAGGCAATCCAAGAGACCCAGTACTTC. The complete variable domain, with remaining parts taken from reference TRBV5-1 and TRBJ2-5, reads KAGVTQTPRYLIKTRGQQVTLSCSPISGHRSVSWYQQTPGQGLQFLFEYFSETQRNKGNFPGRFSGRQFSNSRSEMNVSTLELGDSALYLCASRGQAIQETQYFGPGTRLLVL.

The chain joins TRBV30 to TRBJ2-2, with D possibly being TRBD2 (6 bases). The CDR3 contains 15 residues. With 7 bases removed from V and 0 bases from J, the gap between germline ends came to 15 bases. CDR1 and CDR2 from the germline V gene are GTSNPN and SVGIG (reference sequence). CDR3 sequence reads: CAFGRDFSNTGELFF. Here the CDR3 DNA reads TGTGCCTTTGGCCGGGACTTTTCGAACACCGGGGAGCTGTTTTTT.

This chain joins TRBV23-1 and TRBJ1-2; D ambiguous. TRBV23-1 is marked as an open reading frame, function uncertain. V lost 3 bases to trimming and J lost 8 bases, with 13 bases between them. The CDR3 consists of 13 residues. DNA for the CDR3: TGCGCCAGCAGTCACTCCATGGAGGACGGCTACACCTTC. Amino acid sequence: CASSHSMEDGYTF.

This clone showed up just a few times. This chain uses TRBV4-1 with TRBJ2-6; weak D call: TRBD1 (5 bases). Looked up from germline, CDR1 is MGHRA and CDR2 is YSYEKL. CDR3 length equals 18 residues. Trimming cost V 4 bases and J 0 bases, with 16 bases left between them. The chain's CDR3 is CASSLRSGIRSGANVLTF. The CDR3 nucleotides read TGCGCCAGCAGCCTAAGGTCAGGGATTCGCTCTGGGGCCAACGTCCTGACTTTC.

V usage is TRBV7-9 and J usage is TRBJ1-1; D is possibly TRBD1 (5 bases). The CDR3 consists of 13 residues. V gave up 3 bases and J gave up 5 bases, with 10 bases separating them. Germline V lookup: CDR1 SEHNR, CDR2 FQNEAQ (reference sequence). The CDR3 DNA reads as TGTGCCAGCAGCTTTCAGGGTAAAACTGAAGCTTTCTTT. Encoded protein: CASSFQGKTEAFF.

The rearrangement links TRBV12-3 or TRBV12-4 to TRBJ1-1; no clear D gene. The CDR3 loop spans 13 amino acids. V lost 3 bases and J 11 bases, leaving 16 bases between the germline ends. The CDR3: CASSFVGTPEAFF. CDR3 bases: TGTGCCAGCAGTTTCGTAGGCACCCCGGAGGCTTTCTTT.

The V gene is TRBV12-3 or TRBV12-4, the J gene TRBJ1-5, with TRBD1 matching over 7 bases. Trimming at V came to 11 bases and at J to 3 bases, leaving 7 bases not matched to a gene. The length of the CDR3 is 13 residues. CDR3 loop: CAVGGQFNQPQHF. CDR3 bases: TGTGCCGTTGGGGGACAGTTCAATCAGCCCCAGCATTTT.

This clone was picked up one time. The CDR3 sequence: CASSTRTAYSGNTIYF. The CDR3 DNA follows: TGTGCCAGTAGTACCCGGACAGCCTACTCTGGAAACACCATATATTTT. The V and J genes are TRBV19 and TRBJ1-3, with a weak D call TRBD1 (6 bases). Looked up from germline, CDR1 is LNHDA and CDR2 is SQIVND (reference sequence). Trimming left V 4 bases short and J 0 bases short, with 13 bases between. CDR3 length: 16 residues. Drawing the rest from reference TRBV19 and TRBJ1-3, the complete variable domain is DGGITQSPKYLFRKEGQNVTLSCEQNLNHDAMYWYRQDPGQGLRLIYYSQIVNDFQKGDIAEGYSVSREKKESFPLTVTSAQKNPTAFYLCASSTRTAYSGNTIYFGEGSWLTVV.

The V gene is TRBV6-5, the J gene TRBJ2-3; 14 bases line up with TRBD2. V dropped 6 bases and J dropped 8; count of bases not matched to a gene: 7. The germline CDR1 and CDR2 sequences are MNHEY and SVGAGI. CDR3 length: 15 amino acids. CDR3 in amino acids: CASSQGTSGSSTQYF. As DNA, the CDR3 is TGTGCCAGCAGCCAAGGGACTAGCGGGAGCTCTACGCAGTATTTT.

This chain connects TRBV4-1 to TRBJ2-2; D is perhaps TRBD1 (5 bases). This CDR3 has 18 amino acids. Germline CDR1 reads MGHRA; CDR2 reads YSYEKL. V was clipped by 0 bases and J by 3 bases, with 17 bases between them. The DNA for the CDR3 is TGCGCCAGCAGCCAAGATCTGGGCAGGGCGTTCGACACCGGGGAGCTGTTTTTT. Protein: CASSQDLGRAFDTGELFF.